This T cell receptor (beta chain) was sequenced for a study of T cells in Graves' hyperthyroidism and ophthalmopathy. Amplification of TCR beta CDR3 regions was performed using RNA transcripts as template. Researchers ran a first-round RT-PCR on the TCR CDR3 using the HTBI primer set. TCRdb reprocessed the multiplex PCR reads via MiXCR and lists one record per CDR3 protein. The data contain about 400,000 distinct CDR3 sequences, 15% of them singletons. The CDR3 sequence is 17 residues long. The germline gives CDR1 SGHRS, CDR2 YFSETQ. This clonotype came up once. This may stem from a read error, because a much larger clone lies one nucleotide away.

The sequenced material came from blood. The TCR comes from a woman aged 25 to 39 with Graves' hyperthyroidism. V and J are TRBV5-1 and TRBJ2-6; D perhaps matches TRBD1 (5 bases). CDR3: CASSLEVSSSGASVLTF. DNA for the CDR3: TGCGCCAGCAGCTTGGAAGTCAGCTCCTCTGGGGCCAGCGTCCTGACTTTC.